This record covers a single T cell receptor (beta chain). Its specificity is not known. Researchers used genomic DNA as the template to profile TCR beta VDJ and CDR3. TCRdb re-analysed the reads in MiXCR, keeping a single row per CDR3 protein. The sample shows some 200,000 distinct CDR3 sequences, roughly 50% of them seen only once. This sample was taken from a study of CD8+CD57+ T cells in acquired aplastic anemia. On the study more broadly: Across the sorted CD4+ and CD8+ cells, DNA amounts averaged about 3 ug. Overall study findings and caveats: Overlapping CD8+ CDR3 repertoires of patients and controls contained 25 to 35 shared sequences.

Patients who underwent sequencing had shown CD8+CD57+ cell expansion by flow cytometry. V dropped 2 bases and J dropped 6; count of bases not matched to a gene: 7. Germline assignment: CDR1 DFQATT and CDR2 SNEGSKA (reference sequence). The CDR3 covers 15 residues. The material sequenced was sorted CD4+, CD8+, or CD8+CD57+ T cells (not recorded which) from PBMCs. The clonotype was recovered from a human donor with aplastic anemia. This chain links TRBV20-1 with TRBJ2-1, with 10 bases identical to TRBD1. For the CDR3, the DNA is TGCAGTGCTAGACCCGGGACAGGGGCACGCAATGAGCAGTTCTTC. It translates to CSARPGTGARNEQFF.